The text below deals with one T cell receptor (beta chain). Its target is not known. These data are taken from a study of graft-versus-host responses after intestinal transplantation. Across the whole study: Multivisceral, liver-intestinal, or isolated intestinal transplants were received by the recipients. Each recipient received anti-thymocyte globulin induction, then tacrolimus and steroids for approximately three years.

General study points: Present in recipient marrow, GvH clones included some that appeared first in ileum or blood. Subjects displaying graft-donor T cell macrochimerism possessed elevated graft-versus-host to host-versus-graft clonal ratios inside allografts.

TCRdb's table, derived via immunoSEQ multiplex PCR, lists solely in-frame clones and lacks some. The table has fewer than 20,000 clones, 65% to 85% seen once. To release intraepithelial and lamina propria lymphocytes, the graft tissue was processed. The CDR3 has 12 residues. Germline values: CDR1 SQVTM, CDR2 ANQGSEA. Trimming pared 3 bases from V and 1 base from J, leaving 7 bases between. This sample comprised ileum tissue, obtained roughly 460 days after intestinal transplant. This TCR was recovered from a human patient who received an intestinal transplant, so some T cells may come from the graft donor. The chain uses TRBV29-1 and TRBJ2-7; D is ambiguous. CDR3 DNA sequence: TGCAGCGTTGATGACGGATCCTACGAGCAGTACTTC. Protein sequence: CSVDDGSYEQYF.